This note documents a single TCR beta chain sequence. Primed by a sample-barcoded 5' primer and a J-beta primer mix, a second PCR proceeded for about 7 to 12 cycles. TCRdb re-called the 5' RACE reads through MiXCR, storing one row per CDR3 protein. The sample shows some 1.7 million distinct CDR3 sequences, about 28% of them seen only once. Germline CDR1 is SEHNR and CDR2 is FQNEAQ (reference sequence). The J segment lost 3 bases and the V segment lost 5 bases, leaving 10 bases of the junction unmatched. CDR3 length: 15 amino acids. The sample originates from a study of blood T cells in healthy people across ages.

The rearrangement links TRBV7-9 to TRBJ2-7; 7 bases agree with TRBD2. Sequencing was carried out using blood. The sequence came from a woman aged 25 to 39 in good health. Here the CDR3 DNA reads TGTGCCAGCAGCCGAGCTAGGGAGGGGAACTACGAGCAGTACTTC. Translated, it gives CASSRAREGNYEQYF.